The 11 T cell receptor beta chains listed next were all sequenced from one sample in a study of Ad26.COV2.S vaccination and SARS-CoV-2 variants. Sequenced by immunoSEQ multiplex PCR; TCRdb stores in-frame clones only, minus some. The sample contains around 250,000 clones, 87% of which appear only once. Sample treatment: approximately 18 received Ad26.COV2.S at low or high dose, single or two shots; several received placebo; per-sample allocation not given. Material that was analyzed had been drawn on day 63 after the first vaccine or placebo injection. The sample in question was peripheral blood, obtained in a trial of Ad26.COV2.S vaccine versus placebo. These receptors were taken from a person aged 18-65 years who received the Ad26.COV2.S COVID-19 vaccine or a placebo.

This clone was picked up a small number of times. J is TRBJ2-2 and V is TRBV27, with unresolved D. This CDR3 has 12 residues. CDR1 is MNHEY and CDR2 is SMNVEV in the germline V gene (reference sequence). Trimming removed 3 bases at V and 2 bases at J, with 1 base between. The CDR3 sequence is CASSFNTGELFF. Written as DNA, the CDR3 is TGTGCCAGCAGTTTTAACACCGGGGAGCTGTTTTTT.

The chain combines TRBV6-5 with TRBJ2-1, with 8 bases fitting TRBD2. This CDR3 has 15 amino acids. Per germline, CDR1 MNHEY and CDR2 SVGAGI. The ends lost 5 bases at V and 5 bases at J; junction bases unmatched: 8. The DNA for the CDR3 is TGTGCCAGCAGTCCACTAGCGGAGCCAGACAATGAGCAGTTCTTC. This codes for CASSPLAEPDNEQFF.

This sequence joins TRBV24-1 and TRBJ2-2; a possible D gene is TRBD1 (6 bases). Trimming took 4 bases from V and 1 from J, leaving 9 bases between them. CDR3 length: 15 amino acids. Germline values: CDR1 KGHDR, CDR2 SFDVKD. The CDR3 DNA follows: TGTGCCACCAGTGACCCGGGACAGAACACCGGGGAGCTGTTTTTT. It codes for CATSDPGQNTGELFF.

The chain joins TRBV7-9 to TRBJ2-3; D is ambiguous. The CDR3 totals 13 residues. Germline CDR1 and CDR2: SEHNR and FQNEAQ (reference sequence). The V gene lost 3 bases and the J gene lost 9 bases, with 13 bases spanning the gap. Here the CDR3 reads CASSLQASDTQYF. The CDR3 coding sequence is TGTGCCAGCAGCTTGCAGGCCAGCGACACGCAGTATTTT.

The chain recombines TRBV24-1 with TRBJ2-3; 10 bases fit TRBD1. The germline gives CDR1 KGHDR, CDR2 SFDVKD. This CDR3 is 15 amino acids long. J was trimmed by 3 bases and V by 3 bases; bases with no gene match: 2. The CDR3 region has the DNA TGTGCCACCAGTGATCCGGGACAGGGGACAGATACGCAGTATTTT. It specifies CATSDPGQGTDTQYF.

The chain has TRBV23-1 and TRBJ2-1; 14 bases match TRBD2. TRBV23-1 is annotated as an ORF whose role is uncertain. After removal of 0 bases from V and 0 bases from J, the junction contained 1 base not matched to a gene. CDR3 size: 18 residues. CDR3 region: CASSQSGLAGVSYNEQFF. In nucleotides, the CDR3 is TGCGCCAGCAGTCAATCGGGACTAGCGGGAGTCTCCTACAATGAGCAGTTCTTC.

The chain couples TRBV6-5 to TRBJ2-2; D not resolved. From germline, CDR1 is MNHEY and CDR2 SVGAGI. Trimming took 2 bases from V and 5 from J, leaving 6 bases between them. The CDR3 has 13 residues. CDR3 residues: CASSYEGTGELFF. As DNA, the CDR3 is TGTGCCAGCAGTTACGAAGGGACCGGGGAGCTGTTTTTT.

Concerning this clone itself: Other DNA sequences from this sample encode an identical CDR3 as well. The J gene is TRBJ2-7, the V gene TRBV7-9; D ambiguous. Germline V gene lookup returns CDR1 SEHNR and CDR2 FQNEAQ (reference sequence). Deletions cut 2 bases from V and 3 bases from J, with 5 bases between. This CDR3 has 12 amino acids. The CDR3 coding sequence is TGTGCCAGCAGCTTAACTGGCTACGAGCAGTACTTC. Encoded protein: CASSLTGYEQYF.

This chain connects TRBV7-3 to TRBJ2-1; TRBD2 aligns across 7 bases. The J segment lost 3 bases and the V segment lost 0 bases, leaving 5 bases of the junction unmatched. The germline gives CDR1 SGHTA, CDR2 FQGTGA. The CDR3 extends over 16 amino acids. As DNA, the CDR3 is TGTGCCAGCAGCTTAACGTTGGGAGGGGACTACAATGAGCAGTTCTTC. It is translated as CASSLTLGGDYNEQFF.

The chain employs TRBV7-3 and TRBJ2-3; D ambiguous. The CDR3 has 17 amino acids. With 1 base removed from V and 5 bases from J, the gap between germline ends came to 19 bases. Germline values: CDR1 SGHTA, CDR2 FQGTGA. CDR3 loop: CASSLRAAGQPLDTQYF. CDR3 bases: TGTGCCAGCAGCTTAAGAGCTGCCGGTCAGCCCTTAGATACGCAGTATTTT. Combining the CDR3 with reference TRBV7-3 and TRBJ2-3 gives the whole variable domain GAGVSQTPSNKVTEKGKYVELRCDPISGHTALYWYRQSLGQGPEFLIYFQGTGAADDSGLPNDRFFAVRPEGSVSTLKIQRTERGDSAVYLCASSLRAAGQPLDTQYFGPGTRLTVL.

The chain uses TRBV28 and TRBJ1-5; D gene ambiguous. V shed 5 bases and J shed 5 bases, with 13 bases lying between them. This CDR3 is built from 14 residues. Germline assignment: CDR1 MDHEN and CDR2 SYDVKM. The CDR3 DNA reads TGTGCCAGCAGTCCCCGGGTGCAAGATCAGCCCCAGCATTTT. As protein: CASSPRVQDQPQHF. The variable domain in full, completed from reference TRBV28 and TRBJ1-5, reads DVKVTQSSRYLVKRTGEKVFLECVQDMDHENMFWYRQDPGLGLRLIYFSYDVKMKEKGDIPEGYSVSREKKERFSLILESASTNQTSMYLCASSPRVQDQPQHFGDGTRLSIL.